A selection of T cell receptor beta chains follows, all from one sample in a study of blood T cell repertoires in COVID-19. Sequenced by immunoSEQ multiplex PCR; TCRdb stores in-frame clones only, minus some. This sample has approximately 110,000 clones, with 69% found just once. Material for sequencing was peripheral blood. These receptors originate from a man older than 75 with acute or convalescent COVID-19. CDR3s include the opening cysteine and the closing phenylalanine or tryptophan. D genes are given only for firm matches. Only part of the rows carry a size: once, few, many, or a class if the clone is expanded.

d_gene	v_gene	abundance	j_gene	CDR3aa	CDR3nt
.	TRBV6-6	.	TRBJ2-5	CAVALARYQETQYF	TGTGCCGTAGCTCTAGCGAGGTACCAAGAGACCCAGTACTTC
TRBD1	TRBV7-9	many	TRBJ1-2	CASSPWTGNAYGYTF	TGTGCCAGCAGCCCCTGGACAGGGAACGCCTATGGCTACACCTTC
TRBD1	TRBV7-9	few	TRBJ2-1	CASSLYRGGYNEQFF	TGTGCCAGCAGCTTATACAGGGGCGGGTACAATGAGCAGTTCTTC
.	TRBV3-1/TRBV3-2	few	TRBJ1-5	CASSPAGWGPQHF	TGTGCCAGCAGCCCCGCGGGATGGGGACCCCAGCATTTT
TRBD2	TRBV6-5	.	TRBJ2-7	CASSYSFGLAGEQYF	TGTGCCAGCAGTTACTCGTTTGGACTAGCGGGGGAGCAGTACTTC
TRBD1	TRBV7-2	.	TRBJ1-6	CASGGQNNSPLHF	TGTGCCAGCGGGGGACAGAATAATTCACCCCTCCACTTT
TRBD1	TRBV5-1	many	TRBJ1-4	CASSSRDRGREKLFF	TGCGCCAGCAGCTCCCGGGACAGGGGGCGAGAAAAACTGTTTTTT
TRBD2	TRBV7-2	medium-sized	TRBJ2-7	CASSLGIAFELAGPYEQYF	TGTGCCAGCAGCTTAGGCATCGCGTTTGAACTAGCGGGACCCTACGAGCAGTACTTC
TRBD1	TRBV18	.	TRBJ1-4	CASSPSGTGGEKLFF	TGTGCCAGCTCACCGAGTGGGACAGGGGGTGAAAAACTGTTTTTT
.	TRBV7-2	.	TRBJ2-5	CASSIGETQYF	TGTGCCAGCAGCATCGGGGAGACCCAGTACTTC
TRBD2	TRBV4-3	.	TRBJ2-6	CASSHLAVSGANVLTF	TGCGCCAGCAGCCACCTAGCGGTTTCTGGGGCCAACGTCCTGACTTTC
.	TRBV29-1	.	TRBJ2-1	CSVVGGGSYNEQFF	TGCAGCGTTGTCGGCGGAGGAAGCTACAATGAGCAGTTCTTC
.	TRBV7-9	few	TRBJ2-7	CASSPTSRSSYEQYF	TGTGCCAGCAGCCCTACTAGCCGGAGCTCCTACGAGCAGTACTTC
TRBD1	TRBV2	few	TRBJ2-5	CASSRSSGGVAQYF	TGTGCCAGCTCGCGCTCGTCAGGGGGTGTGGCCCAGTACTTC
.	TRBV30	.	TRBJ1-2	CAWSPGLYGYTF	TGTGCCTGGAGTCCAGGATTGTATGGCTACACCTTC
TRBD1	TRBV29-1	.	TRBJ1-1	CSARTGPNTEAFF	TGCAGCGCCAGGACAGGGCCGAACACTGAAGCTTTCTTT
.	TRBV4-3	few	TRBJ2-1	CASSTLVGASYNEQFF	TGCGCCAGCAGCACTTTGGTGGGGGCCTCCTACAATGAGCAGTTCTTC
.	TRBV7-9	.	TRBJ1-5	CASTPGPEGNQPQHF	TGTGCCAGCACTCCTGGGCCGGAAGGCAATCAGCCCCAGCATTTT
TRBD1	TRBV2	many	TRBJ1-6	CATQGTELGINSPLHF	TGTGCCACCCAGGGGACAGAATTAGGCATAAATTCACCCCTCCACTTT
TRBD1	TRBV6-5	.	TRBJ2-1	CASRYDRGGEQFF	TGTGCCAGCAGATATGACAGGGGAGGTGAGCAGTTCTTC
TRBD1	TRBV18	.	TRBJ2-1	CASSTGQGDNEQFF	TGTGCCAGCTCAACGGGACAGGGTGACAATGAGCAGTTCTTC
.	TRBV24-1	.	TRBJ2-7	CATSDGHRSEQYF	TGTGCCACCAGTGATGGACACCGGAGCGAGCAGTACTTC
.	TRBV6-5	.	TRBJ2-2	CASRPGLPPGELFF	TGTGCCAGCAGGCCGGGACTCCCTCCCGGGGAGCTGTTTTTT
.	TRBV19	.	TRBJ1-4	CASEQGGEKLFF	TGTGCCAGCGAACAGGGCGGGGAAAAACTGTTTTTT
.	TRBV6-2/TRBV6-3	.	TRBJ1-2	CASSYSGGPGHGYTF	TGTGCCAGCAGTTACTCGGGGGGACCTGGGCATGGCTACACCTTC
.	TRBV18	.	TRBJ2-2	CASSPEERGELFF	TGTGCCAGCTCACCAGAGGAGAGGGGGGAGCTGTTTTTT
.	TRBV6-5	.	TRBJ2-5	CASRRAKETQYF	TGTGCCAGCAGAAGAGCAAAAGAGACCCAGTACTTC